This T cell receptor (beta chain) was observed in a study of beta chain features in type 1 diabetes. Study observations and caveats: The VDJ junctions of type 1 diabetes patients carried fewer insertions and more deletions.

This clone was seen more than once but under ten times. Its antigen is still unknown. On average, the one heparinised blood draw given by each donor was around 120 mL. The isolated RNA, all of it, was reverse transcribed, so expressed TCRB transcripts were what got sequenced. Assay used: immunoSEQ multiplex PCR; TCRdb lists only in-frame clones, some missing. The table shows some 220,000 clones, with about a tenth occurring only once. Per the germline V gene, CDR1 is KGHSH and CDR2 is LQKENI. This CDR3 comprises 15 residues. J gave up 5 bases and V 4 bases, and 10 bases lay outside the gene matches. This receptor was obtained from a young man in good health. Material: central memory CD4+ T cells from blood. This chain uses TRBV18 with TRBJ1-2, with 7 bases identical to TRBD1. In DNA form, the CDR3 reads TGTGCCAGCTCACTAAACTCGGGGACAGATTATGGCTACACCTTC. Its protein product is CASSLNSGTDYGYTF.